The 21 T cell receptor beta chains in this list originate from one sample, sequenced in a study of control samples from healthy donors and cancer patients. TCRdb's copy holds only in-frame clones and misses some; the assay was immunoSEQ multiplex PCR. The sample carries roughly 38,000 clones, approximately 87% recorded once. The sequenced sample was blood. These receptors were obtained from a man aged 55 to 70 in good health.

CDR3 sequence (DNA): TGTGCCAGCTCACCACCGGGCAGGGGTGACACTGAAGCTTTCTTT. Encoded protein: CASSPPGRGDTEAFF. The J gene is TRBJ1-1, the V gene TRBV18, with D perhaps TRBD1 (6 bases). Trimming pared 0 bases from V and 3 bases from J, leaving 11 bases between. The germline CDR1 and CDR2 sequences are KGHSH and LQKENI. The CDR3 loop spans 15 amino acids.

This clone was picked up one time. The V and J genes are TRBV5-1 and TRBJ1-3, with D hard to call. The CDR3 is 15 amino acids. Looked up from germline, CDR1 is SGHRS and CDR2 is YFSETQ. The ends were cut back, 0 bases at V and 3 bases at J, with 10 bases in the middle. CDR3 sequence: CASSLDGRDGNTIYF. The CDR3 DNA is TGCGCCAGCAGCTTGGACGGAAGGGATGGAAACACCATATATTTT.

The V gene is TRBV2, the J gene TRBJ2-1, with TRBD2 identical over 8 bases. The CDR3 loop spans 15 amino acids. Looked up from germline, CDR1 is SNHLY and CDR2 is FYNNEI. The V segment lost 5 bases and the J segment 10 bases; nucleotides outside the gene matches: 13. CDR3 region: CASSIWGLGRGEQFF. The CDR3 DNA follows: TGTGCCAGCAGTATATGGGGACTAGGGCGAGGGGAGCAGTTCTTC.

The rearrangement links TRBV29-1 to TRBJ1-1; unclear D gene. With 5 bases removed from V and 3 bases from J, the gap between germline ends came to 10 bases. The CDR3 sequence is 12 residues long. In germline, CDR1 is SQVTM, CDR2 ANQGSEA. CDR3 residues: CSVIMRDTEAFF. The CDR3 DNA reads TGCAGCGTTATAATGAGGGACACTGAAGCTTTCTTT.

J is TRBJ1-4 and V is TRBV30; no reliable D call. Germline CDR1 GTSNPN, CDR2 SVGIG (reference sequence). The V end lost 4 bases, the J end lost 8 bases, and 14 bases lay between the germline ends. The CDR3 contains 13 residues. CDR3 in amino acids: CAWTPRDGEKLFF. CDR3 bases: TGTGCCTGGACCCCTAGAGACGGAGAAAAACTGTTTTTT.

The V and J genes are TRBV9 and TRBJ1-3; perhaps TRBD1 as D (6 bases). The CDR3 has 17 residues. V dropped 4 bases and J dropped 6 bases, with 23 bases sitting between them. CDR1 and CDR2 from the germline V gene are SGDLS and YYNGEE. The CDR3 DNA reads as TGTGCCAGCAGCCCCCGAGGGGAGGGGGTATATCAAAACACCATATATTTT. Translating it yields CASSPRGEGVYQNTIYF.

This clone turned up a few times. DNA of the CDR3: TGCGCCAGCAGCCGAACGCAACCTAAGACAGCTCACGTCGGAAACACCATATATTTT. The encoded protein is CASSRTQPKTAHVGNTIYF. The chain carries TRBV4-3 and TRBJ1-3; D might be TRBD1 (5 bases). Germline V gene data show CDR1 as LGHNA and CDR2 as YSLEER. The V gene lost 4 bases and the J gene lost 4 bases, with 26 bases spanning the gap. The CDR3 spans 19 residues.

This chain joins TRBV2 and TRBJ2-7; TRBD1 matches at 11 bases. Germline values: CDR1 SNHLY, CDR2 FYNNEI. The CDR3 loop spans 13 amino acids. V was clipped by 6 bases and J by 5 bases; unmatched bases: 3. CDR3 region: CASSGTGGNEQYF. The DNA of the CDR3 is TGTGCCAGCAGCGGGACAGGGGGTAACGAGCAGTACTTC.

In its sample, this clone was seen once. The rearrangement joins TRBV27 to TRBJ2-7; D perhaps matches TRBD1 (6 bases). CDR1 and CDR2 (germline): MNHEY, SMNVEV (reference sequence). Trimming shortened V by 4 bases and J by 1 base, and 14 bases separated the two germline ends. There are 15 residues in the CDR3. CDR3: CASSSGAPLSYEQYF. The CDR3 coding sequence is TGTGCCAGCAGTTCAGGGGCGCCCCTATCCTACGAGCAGTACTTC.

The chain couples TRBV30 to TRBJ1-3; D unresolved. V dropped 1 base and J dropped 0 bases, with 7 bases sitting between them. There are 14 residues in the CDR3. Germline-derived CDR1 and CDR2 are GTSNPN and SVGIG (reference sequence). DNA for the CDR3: TGTGCCTGGAGTGGCCAGCTCTCTGGAAACACCATATATTTT. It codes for CAWSGQLSGNTIYF.

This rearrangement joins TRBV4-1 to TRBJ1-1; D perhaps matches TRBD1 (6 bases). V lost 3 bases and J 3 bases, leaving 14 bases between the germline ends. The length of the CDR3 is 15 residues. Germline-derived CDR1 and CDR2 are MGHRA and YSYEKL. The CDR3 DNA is TGCGCCAGCAGCCAGTTTCAGGGGAAGGACACTGAAGCTTTCTTT. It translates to CASSQFQGKDTEAFF.

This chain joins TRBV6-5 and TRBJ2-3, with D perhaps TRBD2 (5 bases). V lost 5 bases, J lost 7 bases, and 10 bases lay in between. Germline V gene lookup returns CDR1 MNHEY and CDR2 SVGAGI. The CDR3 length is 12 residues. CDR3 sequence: CASSLGGYTQYF. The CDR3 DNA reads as TGTGCCAGCAGTCTTGGCGGGTATACGCAGTATTTT.

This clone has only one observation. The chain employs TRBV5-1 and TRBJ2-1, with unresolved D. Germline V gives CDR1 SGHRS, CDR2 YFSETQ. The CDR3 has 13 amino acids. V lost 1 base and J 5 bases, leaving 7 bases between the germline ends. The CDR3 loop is CASSLLGNNEQFF. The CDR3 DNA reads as TGCGCCAGCAGCTTGCTCGGTAACAATGAGCAGTTCTTC.

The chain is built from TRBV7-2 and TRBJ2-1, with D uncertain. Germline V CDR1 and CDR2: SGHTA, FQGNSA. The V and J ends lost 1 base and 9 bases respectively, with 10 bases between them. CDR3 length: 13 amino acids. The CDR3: CASSLDRLGEQFF. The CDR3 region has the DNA TGTGCCAGCAGCTTAGATAGACTGGGTGAGCAGTTCTTC.

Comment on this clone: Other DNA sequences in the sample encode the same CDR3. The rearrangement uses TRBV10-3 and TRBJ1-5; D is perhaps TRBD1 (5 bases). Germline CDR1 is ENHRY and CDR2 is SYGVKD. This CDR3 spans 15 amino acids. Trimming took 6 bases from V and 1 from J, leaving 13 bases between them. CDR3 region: CAISDPGHSNQPQHF. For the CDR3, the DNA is TGTGCCATCAGCGACCCCGGACACAGCAATCAGCCCCAGCATTTT.

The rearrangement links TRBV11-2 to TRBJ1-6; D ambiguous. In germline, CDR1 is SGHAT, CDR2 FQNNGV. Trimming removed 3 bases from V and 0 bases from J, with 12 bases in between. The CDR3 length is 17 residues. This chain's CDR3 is CASSLKWGSSYNSPLHF. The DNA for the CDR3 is TGTGCCAGCAGCTTGAAATGGGGTAGCTCCTATAATTCACCCCTCCACTTT.

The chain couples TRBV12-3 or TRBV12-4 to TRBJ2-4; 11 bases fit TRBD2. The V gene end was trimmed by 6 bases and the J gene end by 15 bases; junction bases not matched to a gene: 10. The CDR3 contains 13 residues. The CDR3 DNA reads TGTGCCAGCAGCACGACTAGCGGGACGTCGCGGTACTTC. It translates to CASSTTSGTSRYF.

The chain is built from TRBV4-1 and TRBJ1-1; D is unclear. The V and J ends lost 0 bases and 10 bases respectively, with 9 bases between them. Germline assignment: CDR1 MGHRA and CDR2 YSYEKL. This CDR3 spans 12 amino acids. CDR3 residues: CASSQDLTGAFF. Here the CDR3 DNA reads TGCGCCAGCAGCCAAGACTTAACGGGAGCTTTCTTT.

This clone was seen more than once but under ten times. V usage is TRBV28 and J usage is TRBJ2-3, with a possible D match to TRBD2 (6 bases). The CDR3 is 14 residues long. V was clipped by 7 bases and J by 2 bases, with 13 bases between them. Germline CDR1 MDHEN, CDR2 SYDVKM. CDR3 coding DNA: TGTGCCAGCACTCTTGGGGGGTTCACAGATACGCAGTATTTT. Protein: CASTLGGFTDTQYF.

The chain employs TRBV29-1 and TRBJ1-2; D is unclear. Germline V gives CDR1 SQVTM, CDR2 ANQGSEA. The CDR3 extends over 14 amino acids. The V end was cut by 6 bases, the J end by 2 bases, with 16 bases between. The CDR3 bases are TGCAGCGTCGGATCAGTGAGGGCCAACTATGGCTACACCTTC. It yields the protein CSVGSVRANYGYTF.

CDR3 DNA sequence: TGTGCCTGGTCAAGGGCATCCTACGAGCAGTACTTC. It encodes CAWSRASYEQYF. The chain combines TRBV30 with TRBJ2-7; D is undetermined. Germline assignment: CDR1 GTSNPN and CDR2 SVGIG (reference sequence). The ends were cut back, 5 bases at V and 1 base at J, with 9 bases in the middle. This CDR3 spans 12 amino acids.